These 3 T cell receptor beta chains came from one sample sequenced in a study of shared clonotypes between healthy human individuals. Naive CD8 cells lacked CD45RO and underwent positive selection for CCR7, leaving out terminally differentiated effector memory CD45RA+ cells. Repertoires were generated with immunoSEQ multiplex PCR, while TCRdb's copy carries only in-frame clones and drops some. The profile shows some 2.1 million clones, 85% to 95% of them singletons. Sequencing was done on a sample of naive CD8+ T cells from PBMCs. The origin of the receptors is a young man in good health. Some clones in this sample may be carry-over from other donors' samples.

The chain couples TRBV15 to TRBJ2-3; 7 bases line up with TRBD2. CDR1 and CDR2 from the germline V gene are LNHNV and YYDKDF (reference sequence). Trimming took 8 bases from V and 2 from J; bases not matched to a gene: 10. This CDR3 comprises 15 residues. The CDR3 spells CATSPSGRFTDTQYF. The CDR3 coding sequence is TGTGCCACCTCGCCTAGCGGAAGATTCACAGATACGCAGTATTTT.

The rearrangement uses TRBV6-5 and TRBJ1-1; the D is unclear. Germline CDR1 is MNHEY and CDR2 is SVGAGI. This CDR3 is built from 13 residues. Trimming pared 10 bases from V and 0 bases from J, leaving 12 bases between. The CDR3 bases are TGTGCCACCCGACTGGCGATGAACACTGAAGCTTTCTTT. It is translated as CATRLAMNTEAFF.

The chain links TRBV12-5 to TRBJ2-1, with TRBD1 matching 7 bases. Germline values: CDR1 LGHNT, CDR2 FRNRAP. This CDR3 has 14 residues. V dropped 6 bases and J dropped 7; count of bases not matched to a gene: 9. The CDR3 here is CASGLGQIRNEQFF. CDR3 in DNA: TGTGCTAGTGGCCTGGGACAGATACGTAATGAGCAGTTCTTC.